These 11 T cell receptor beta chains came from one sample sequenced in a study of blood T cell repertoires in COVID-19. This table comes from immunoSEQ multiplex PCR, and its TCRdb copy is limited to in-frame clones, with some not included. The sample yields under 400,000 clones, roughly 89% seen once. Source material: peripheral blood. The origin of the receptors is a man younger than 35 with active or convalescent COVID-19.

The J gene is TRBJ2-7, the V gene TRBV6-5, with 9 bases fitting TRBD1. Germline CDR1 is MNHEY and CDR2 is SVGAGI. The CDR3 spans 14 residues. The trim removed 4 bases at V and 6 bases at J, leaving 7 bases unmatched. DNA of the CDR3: TGTGCCAGCAGTTCTTGGACAGGGGCTGGCGAGCAGTACTTC. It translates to CASSSWTGAGEQYF.

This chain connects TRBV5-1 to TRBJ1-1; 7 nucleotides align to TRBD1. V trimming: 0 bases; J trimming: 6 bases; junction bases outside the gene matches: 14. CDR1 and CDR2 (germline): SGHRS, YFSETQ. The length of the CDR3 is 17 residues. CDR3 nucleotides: TGCGCCAGCAGCTTGGGTCCTTGGGTTGACAGGGCCGCTGAAGCTTTCTTT. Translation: CASSLGPWVDRAAEAFF.

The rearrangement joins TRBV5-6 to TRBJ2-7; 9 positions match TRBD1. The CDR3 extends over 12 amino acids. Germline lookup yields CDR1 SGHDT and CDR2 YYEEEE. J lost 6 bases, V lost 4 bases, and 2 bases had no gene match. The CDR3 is CASSPDRGEQYF. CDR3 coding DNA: TGTGCCAGCAGCCCGGACAGGGGCGAGCAGTACTTC. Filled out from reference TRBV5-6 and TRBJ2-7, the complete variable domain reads DAGVTQSPTHLIKTRGQQVTLRCSPKSGHDTVSWYQQALGQGPQFIFQYYEEEERQRGNFPDRFSGHQFPNYSSELNVNALLLGDSALYLCASSPDRGEQYFGPGTRLTVT.

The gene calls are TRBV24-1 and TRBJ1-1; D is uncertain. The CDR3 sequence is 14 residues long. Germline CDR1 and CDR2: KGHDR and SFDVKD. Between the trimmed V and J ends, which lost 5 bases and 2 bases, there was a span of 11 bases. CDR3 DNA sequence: TGTGCCACCAGTGCCTCGAAGAGTAACACTGAAGCTTTCTTT. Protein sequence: CATSASKSNTEAFF.

In DNA, the CDR3 is TGTGCCAGTAGTGTCCGACTAGATAACTATGGCTACACCTTC. Amino acid sequence: CASSVRLDNYGYTF. The chain recombines TRBV19 with TRBJ1-2, with D unclear. This CDR3 region has 14 residues. Between the trimmed V and J ends, which lost 5 bases and 1 base, there was a span of 11 bases. In germline, CDR1 is LNHDA, CDR2 SQIVND (reference sequence).

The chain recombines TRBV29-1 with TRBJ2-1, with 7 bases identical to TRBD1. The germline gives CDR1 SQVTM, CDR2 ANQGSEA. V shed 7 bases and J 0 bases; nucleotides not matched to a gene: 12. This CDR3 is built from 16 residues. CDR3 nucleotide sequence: TGCAGCGCCACCACCGGGACAGCCAACTCCTACAATGAGCAGTTCTTC. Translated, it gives CSATTGTANSYNEQFF.

The CDR3 DNA reads TGTGCCAGCAGCACCCGACAGGACAGACCAGATACGCAGTATTTT. It is translated as CASSTRQDRPDTQYF. This chain links TRBV13 with TRBJ2-3; D is possibly TRBD1 (6 bases). The V gene lost 5 bases and the J gene lost 4 bases, with 16 bases spanning the gap. Germline CDR1 reads PRHDT; CDR2 reads FYEKMQ (reference sequence). The CDR3 has 15 amino acids.

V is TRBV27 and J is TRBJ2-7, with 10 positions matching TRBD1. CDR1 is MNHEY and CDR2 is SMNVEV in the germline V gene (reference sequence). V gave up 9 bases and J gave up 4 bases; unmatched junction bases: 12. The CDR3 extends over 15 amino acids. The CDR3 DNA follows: TGTGCCAGGAAGAATTCGGGACAGGGGTGTTACGAGCAGTACTTC. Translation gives CARKNSGQGCYEQYF.

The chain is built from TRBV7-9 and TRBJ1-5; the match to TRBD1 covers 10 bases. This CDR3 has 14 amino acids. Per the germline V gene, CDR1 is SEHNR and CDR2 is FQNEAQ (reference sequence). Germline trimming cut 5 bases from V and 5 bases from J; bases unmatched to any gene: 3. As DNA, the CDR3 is TGTGCCAGCAGCCCGGGGACAGGGGATCAGCCCCAGCATTTT. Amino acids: CASSPGTGDQPQHF.

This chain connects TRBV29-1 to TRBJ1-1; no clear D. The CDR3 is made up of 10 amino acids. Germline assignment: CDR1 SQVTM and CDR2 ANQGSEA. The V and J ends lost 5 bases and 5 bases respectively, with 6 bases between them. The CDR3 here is CSVMLTEAFF. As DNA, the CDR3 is TGCAGCGTTATGTTAACTGAAGCTTTCTTT.

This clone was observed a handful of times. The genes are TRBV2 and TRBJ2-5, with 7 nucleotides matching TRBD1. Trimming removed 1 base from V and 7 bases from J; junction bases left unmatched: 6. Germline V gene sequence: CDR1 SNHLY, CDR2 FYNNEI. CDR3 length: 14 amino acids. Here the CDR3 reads CASSEEKGASTQYF. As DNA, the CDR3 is TGTGCCAGCAGTGAAGAGAAGGGGGCTTCGACCCAGTACTTC.